The rows below give T cell receptor beta chains drawn from one sample of a study of T cell repertoires in cytomegalovirus infection. These receptors' targets are unknown. One entry per CDR3 protein, called by TCRdb with MiXCR from the reads. The data show over 100,000 distinct CDR3 sequences, under 30% seen once. The specimen was CD8+ T cells from cultured PBMCs, collected from culture after CMV antigen stimulation. Receptor source: a human donor in good health (CMV status not recorded). Some clones in this sample may be carry-over from other donors' samples. Each CDR3 is given with its conserved first and last residue. The order of the fields is CDR3 protein, V gene, clone size. Only part of the rows carry a size: once, few, many, or a class if the clone is expanded.

cdr3_aa: CASTGETGELFF
v_call: TRBV2
clone_size: -

cdr3_aa: CASWTGLKNYGYTF
v_call: TRBV19
clone_size: -

cdr3_aa: CASSFLGQGGGGYTF
v_call: TRBV7-8
clone_size: -

cdr3_aa: CASNPGSNSGNTIYF
v_call: TRBV2
clone_size: few

cdr3_aa: CSARPASGGGSDTQYF
v_call: TRBV20-1
clone_size: -

cdr3_aa: CASSSPEGLGDTQYF
v_call: TRBV7-6
clone_size: few

cdr3_aa: CASSQVPWTNEKLFF
v_call: TRBV4-1
clone_size: few

cdr3_aa: CASTPHPGAGKKLFF
v_call: TRBV27
clone_size: few

cdr3_aa: CASSLTRSSYEQYF
v_call: TRBV19
clone_size: -

cdr3_aa: CASSEEGGPWGNQPQHF
v_call: TRBV2
clone_size: -

cdr3_aa: CASSLTPGTGTNTEAFF
v_call: TRBV7-9
clone_size: -

cdr3_aa: CASSVLSSLSGNTIYF
v_call: TRBV6-8
clone_size: -

cdr3_aa: CASSRMTGTGPWGETQYF
v_call: TRBV28
clone_size: -

cdr3_aa: CSAPLGYEQYF
v_call: TRBV20-1
clone_size: few

cdr3_aa: CASSQPTGSETQYF
v_call: TRBV4-1
clone_size: -

cdr3_aa: CASSLGTSDYNEQFF
v_call: TRBV13
clone_size: few

cdr3_aa: CASSLRVPSSYEQYF
v_call: TRBV12-3/TRBV12-4
clone_size: few

cdr3_aa: CASARSWDTQYF
v_call: TRBV7-2
clone_size: -

cdr3_aa: CASSYSGLAGLLTDTQYF
v_call: TRBV6-2/TRBV6-3
clone_size: -

cdr3_aa: CASSEGSLRPQHF
v_call: TRBV6-1
clone_size: -

cdr3_aa: CAIQVNTGELFF
v_call: TRBV10-3
clone_size: -

cdr3_aa: CATRGQNTGELFF
v_call: TRBV24-1
clone_size: few

cdr3_aa: CASSLVGGGAWSEAFF
v_call: TRBV7-9
clone_size: -

cdr3_aa: CASSQQNEQYF
v_call: TRBV7-2
clone_size: many

cdr3_aa: CASSYETGGPEAFF
v_call: TRBV6-1
clone_size: few

cdr3_aa: CASSTGTGDVNQPQHF
v_call: TRBV7-9
clone_size: few

cdr3_aa: CASSSGGGYQSPLHF
v_call: TRBV7-9
clone_size: -

cdr3_aa: CASREGTGLYGYTF
v_call: TRBV2
clone_size: -

cdr3_aa: CASSNGNIQYF
v_call: TRBV27
clone_size: -

cdr3_aa: CASSTPYQETQYF
v_call: TRBV5-4
clone_size: many

cdr3_aa: CASSPYTGPVTEAFF
v_call: TRBV12-3/TRBV12-4
clone_size: -

cdr3_aa: CASSLGTGLYYEQYF
v_call: TRBV7-7
clone_size: many

cdr3_aa: CASSFGGSETQYF
v_call: TRBV7-9
clone_size: -

cdr3_aa: CASSSQVSNYGYTF
v_call: TRBV12-3/TRBV12-4
clone_size: many

cdr3_aa: CASSEALGGHYNEQFF
v_call: TRBV2
clone_size: -

cdr3_aa: CASSLGGFQPGLLTLDTQYF
v_call: TRBV11-2
clone_size: many

cdr3_aa: CASSHGGSYSNYNEQFF
v_call: TRBV3-1
clone_size: -

cdr3_aa: CASSGLAGITDTQYF
v_call: TRBV6-1
clone_size: few

cdr3_aa: CASGFGANVLTF
v_call: TRBV12-5
clone_size: -

cdr3_aa: CASSFTGGYEKLFF
v_call: TRBV12-3/TRBV12-4
clone_size: few

cdr3_aa: CATHRGRAFF
v_call: TRBV19
clone_size: -

cdr3_aa: CATSLLEWQVNQPQHF
v_call: TRBV7-8
clone_size: few

cdr3_aa: CASSVADQIYEQYF
v_call: TRBV9
clone_size: -

cdr3_aa: CASSLDGSGYTF
v_call: TRBV7-6
clone_size: -

cdr3_aa: CASNDDRRNSPLHF
v_call: TRBV2
clone_size: -

cdr3_aa: CASSSLGGSNTEAFF
v_call: TRBV7-9
clone_size: few

cdr3_aa: CASSWSGTGNYGYTF
v_call: TRBV7-9
clone_size: many

cdr3_aa: CASSFEQANTEAFF
v_call: TRBV7-2
clone_size: many

cdr3_aa: CASSLGTSGYQETQYF
v_call: TRBV11-2
clone_size: -